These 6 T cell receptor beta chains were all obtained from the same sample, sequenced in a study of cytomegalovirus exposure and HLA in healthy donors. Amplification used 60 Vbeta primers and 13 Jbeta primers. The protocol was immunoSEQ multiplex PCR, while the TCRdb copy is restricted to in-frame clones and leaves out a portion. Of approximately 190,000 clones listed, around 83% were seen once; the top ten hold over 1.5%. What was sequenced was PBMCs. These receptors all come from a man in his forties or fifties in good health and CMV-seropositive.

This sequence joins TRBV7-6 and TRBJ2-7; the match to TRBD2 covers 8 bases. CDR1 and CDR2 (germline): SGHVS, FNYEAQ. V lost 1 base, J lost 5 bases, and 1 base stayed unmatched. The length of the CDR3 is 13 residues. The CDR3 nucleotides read TGTGCCAGCAGCTTAGAAGCGGGAGACGAGCAGTACTTC. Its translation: CASSLEAGDEQYF.

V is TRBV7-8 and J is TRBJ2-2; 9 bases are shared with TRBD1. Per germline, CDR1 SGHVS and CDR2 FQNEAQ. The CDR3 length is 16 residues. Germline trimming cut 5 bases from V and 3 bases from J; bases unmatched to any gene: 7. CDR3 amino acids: CASSLKTGGDTGELFF. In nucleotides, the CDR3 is TGTGCCAGCAGCCTAAAGACAGGGGGAGACACCGGGGAGCTGTTTTTT.

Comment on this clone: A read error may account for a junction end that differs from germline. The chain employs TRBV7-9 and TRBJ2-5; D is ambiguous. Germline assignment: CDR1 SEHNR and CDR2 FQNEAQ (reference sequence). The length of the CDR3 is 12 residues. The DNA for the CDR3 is TGTTCCAGCAGCCCGGACCAAGAGACCCAGTACTTC. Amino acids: CSSSPDQETQYF.

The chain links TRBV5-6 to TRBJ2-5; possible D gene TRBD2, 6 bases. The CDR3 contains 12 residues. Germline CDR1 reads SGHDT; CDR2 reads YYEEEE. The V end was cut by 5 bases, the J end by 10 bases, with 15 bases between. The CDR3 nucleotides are TGTGCCAGCAGTTCAGGTGGCGGGGACCAGTACTTC. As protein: CASSSGGGDQYF.

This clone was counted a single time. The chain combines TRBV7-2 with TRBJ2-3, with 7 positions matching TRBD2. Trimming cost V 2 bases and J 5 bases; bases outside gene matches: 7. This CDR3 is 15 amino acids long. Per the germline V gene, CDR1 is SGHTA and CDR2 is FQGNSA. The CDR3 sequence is CASSLNGGSGDTQYF. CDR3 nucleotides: TGTGCCAGCAGCTTAAATGGCGGGAGCGGAGATACGCAGTATTTT.

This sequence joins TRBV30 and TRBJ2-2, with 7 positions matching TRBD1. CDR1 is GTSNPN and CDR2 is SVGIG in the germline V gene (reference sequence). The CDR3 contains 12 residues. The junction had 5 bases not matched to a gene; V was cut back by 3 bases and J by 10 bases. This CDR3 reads CAWSRDSEELFF. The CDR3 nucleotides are TGTGCCTGGAGCCGGGACAGCGAGGAGCTGTTTTTT.